This T cell receptor (beta chain) comes out of a study of T-cell reconstitution after alpha-beta-depleted transplantation in children. General study points: From surviving recipient T cells and thymic progenitors came the high day-60 TCRbeta diversity observed in some patients. Two months or so post-transplant, alpha-beta T cells reportedly derived from several hundred expanded graft clones. T-cell numbers and diversity, one year after transplant, stemmed largely from T cells that were newly produced.

Unique molecular identifiers were used to barcode this TCRbeta library. From the PCR reads, TCRdb called clonotypes with MiXCR, one entry per CDR3 protein. The table has roughly 120,000 distinct CDR3 sequences, about 21% seen once. Germline assignment: CDR1 MGHRA and CDR2 YSYEKL. The CDR3 is 16 residues long. The V gene lost 0 bases and the J gene lost 1 base, with 12 bases spanning the gap. A remark on this clonotype: The antigen is not known.

This TCR came from a male patient aged 2-9 years who had a stem cell transplant for chronic granulomatous disease, so the T cells may come from the graft donor. This rearrangement joins TRBV4-1 to TRBJ1-1, with D possibly being TRBD1 (6 bases). The input for sequencing was PBMCs, mostly from graft donor cells, taken 180 days after TCRalphabeta/CD19-depleted stem cell transplant. The DNA of the CDR3 is TGCGCCAGCAGCCAAGAGGGGGCCAGGGCGAACACTGAAGCTTTCTTT. Amino acid sequence: CASSQEGARANTEAFF.